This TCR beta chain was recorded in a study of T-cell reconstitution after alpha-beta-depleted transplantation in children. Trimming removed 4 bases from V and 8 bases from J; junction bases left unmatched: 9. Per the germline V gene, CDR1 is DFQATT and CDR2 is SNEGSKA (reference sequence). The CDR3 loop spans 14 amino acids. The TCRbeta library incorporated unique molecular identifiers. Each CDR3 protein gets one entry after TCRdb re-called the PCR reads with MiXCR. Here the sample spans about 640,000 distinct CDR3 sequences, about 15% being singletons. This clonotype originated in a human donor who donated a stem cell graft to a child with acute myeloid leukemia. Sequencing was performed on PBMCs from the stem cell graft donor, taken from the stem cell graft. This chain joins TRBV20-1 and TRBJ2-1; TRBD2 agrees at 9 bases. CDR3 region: CSAIGASGEDEQFF. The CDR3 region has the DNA TGCAGTGCTATAGGGGCTAGCGGGGAGGATGAGCAGTTCTTC.